This entry lists 15 T cell receptor beta chains sequenced from one sample in a study of T cell repertoires in aging, cancer and after chemotherapy. Multiplex touch-down PCR with TRB-A/B primers amplified rearranged V-D-J TRB sequences. In TCRdb, the multiplex PCR reads were re-called with MiXCR into one record per CDR3 protein. The sample contains 2,800 or so distinct CDR3 sequences, around 30% of which appear only once. Amplification of TCR beta used genomic DNA extracted from peripheral blood. The sample comprised blood. These receptors were obtained from a human donor in good health.

This clonotype was seen more than once but under ten times. CDR3 region: CASSEYNEQFF. The CDR3 DNA is TGTGCCAGCAGCGAATACAATGAGCAGTTCTTC. This sequence joins TRBV7-2 and TRBJ2-1; D not certain. V was clipped by 5 bases and J by 4 bases, with 3 bases between them. This CDR3 region has 11 residues. In germline, CDR1 is SGHTA, CDR2 FQGNSA.

This clonotype was seen a handful of times. The chain has TRBV7-7 and TRBJ2-2, with 7 positions matching TRBD1. Germline assignment: CDR1 SSHAT and CDR2 FNYEAQ (reference sequence). CDR3 size: 18 residues. V shed 5 bases and J 0 bases; nucleotides not matched to a gene: 12. The CDR3 sequence is CASSPLPGQRTNTGELFF. The CDR3, as DNA: TGTGCCAGCAGCCCCCTACCGGGACAGAGAACGAACACCGGGGAGCTGTTTTTT.

This CDR3 reads CASSEFGREAYEQYF. The CDR3 nucleotides are TGTGCCAGCAGTGAATTCGGCAGGGAGGCCTACGAGCAGTACTTC. V gene TRBV25-1 combines with J gene TRBJ2-7, with a tentative D call TRBD2 (6 bases). The CDR3 length is 15 residues. The V end lost 1 base, the J end lost 2 bases, and 12 bases lay between the germline ends. The V gene's germline CDR1 is MGHDK and CDR2 SYGVNS.

In its sample, this clonotype ranks as medium-sized. V usage is TRBV7-9 and J usage is TRBJ2-5; tentative D call: TRBD2 (6 bases). Trimming took off 4 bases at V and 2 bases at J, with 11 bases between the two ends. CDR3 size: 14 residues. The V gene's germline CDR1 is SEHNR and CDR2 FQNEAQ (reference sequence). The CDR3 DNA is TGTGCCAGCAGCTACGCAGGGAGGCAAGAGACCCAGTACTTC. Translating gives CASSYAGRQETQYF.

This clonotype turned up a few times. The chain recombines TRBV6-5 with TRBJ2-5; D call uncertain. V was clipped by 5 bases and J by 5 bases, with 15 bases between them. Germline V gene sequence: CDR1 MNHEY, CDR2 SVGAGI. The CDR3 is made up of 14 amino acids. The CDR3 loop is CASSEAPGTETQYF. CDR3 DNA sequence: TGTGCCAGCAGTGAAGCCCCAGGTACGGAGACCCAGTACTTC.

Relative to its sample, this clonotype is medium-sized. The chain is built from TRBV6-1 and TRBJ1-5; a possible D gene is TRBD1 (5 bases). This CDR3 is built from 15 residues. Per the germline V gene, CDR1 is MNHNS and CDR2 is SASEGT. The V end was cut by 2 bases, the J end by 1 base, with 9 bases between. The CDR3, as DNA: TGTGCCAGCAGTGAAATCGGGGGAAGCAATCAGCCCCAGCATTTT. This encodes CASSEIGGSNQPQHF.

This clonotype is labeled large (0.1 to 1%). The chain couples TRBV7-6 to TRBJ1-6; D remains ambiguous. V shed 5 bases and J shed 6 bases, with 11 bases lying between them. Germline assignment: CDR1 SGHVS and CDR2 FNYEAQ. The CDR3 loop spans 14 amino acids. The CDR3 loop is CASSPGPANSPLHF. The CDR3 region has the DNA TGTGCCAGCAGCCCTGGACCTGCTAATTCACCCCTCCACTTT.

By proportion, this clonotype is medium-sized. The chain carries TRBV6-2 or TRBV6-3 and TRBJ2-7; perhaps D is TRBD1 or TRBD2 (5 bases each). This CDR3 is 15 amino acids long. The V gene's germline CDR1 is MNHEY and CDR2 SVGEGT. V dropped 4 bases and J dropped 1 base, with 14 bases sitting between them. For the CDR3, the DNA is TGTGCCAGCAGTTCAGGACGGGACGCGTCCTACGAGCAGTACTTC. It encodes CASSSGRDASYEQYF.

Of note for this clonotype: One end of the junction is discordant with germline, which a read error may explain. The CDR3 DNA sequence: TGTGCCAGCAGCCAAGATGTTGAGTTCACTAGCGGACAAAACATTCAGTACTTC. Its translation is CASSQDVEFTSGQNIQYF. V and J are TRBV4-3 and TRBJ2-4; 8 bases are a match to TRBD2. Germline CDR1 is LGHNA and CDR2 is YSLEER. The CDR3 runs to 18 residues.

By sample fraction, this clonotype is medium-sized. The J gene is TRBJ2-3, the V gene TRBV6-1, with D perhaps TRBD1 or TRBD2 (7 bases each). CDR3 size: 15 residues. V was clipped by 1 base and J by 4 bases, with 12 bases between them. The germline gives CDR1 MNHNS, CDR2 SASEGT. CDR3 in amino acids: CASSEEGGGADTQYF. The CDR3, as DNA: TGTGCCAGCAGTGAAGAGGGAGGGGGCGCAGATACGCAGTATTTT.

The chain is built from TRBV11-2 and TRBJ2-1; 8 bases are shared with TRBD2. Germline CDR1 SGHAT, CDR2 FQNNGV. With 1 base clipped from V and 8 bases from J, the junction kept 7 bases outside the gene matches. This CDR3 comprises 15 residues. The CDR3 reads CASSLAAGGLDEQFF. The CDR3 bases are TGTGCCAGCAGCTTAGCGGCGGGAGGCCTAGATGAGCAGTTCTTC.

In its sample, this clonotype ranks as medium-sized. The J gene is TRBJ2-1, the V gene TRBV19; TRBD2 aligns across 12 bases. Trimming removed 6 bases from V and 10 bases from J; junction bases left unmatched: 4. The germline V gene has CDR1 LNHDA and CDR2 SQIVND (reference sequence). The CDR3 is 13 residues long. The CDR3: CASRLAGGGEQFF. The CDR3 region has the DNA TGTGCCAGTAGACTAGCGGGGGGAGGGGAGCAGTTCTTC.

Judged by abundance, this clonotype is medium-sized. The rearrangement uses TRBV7-3 and TRBJ2-3; 16 nucleotides align to TRBD2. V was pared by 5 bases and J by 4 bases, with 12 bases of the junction left unmatched. The CDR3 is made up of 19 amino acids. Germline V lookup: CDR1 SGHTA, CDR2 FQGTGA. The CDR3: CASSPGTSGRVPGADTQYF. In DNA, the CDR3 is TGTGCCAGCAGCCCGGGGACTAGCGGGAGGGTGCCGGGGGCAGATACGCAGTATTTT.

By its share, this clonotype is medium-sized. CDR3 sequence reads: CASRPDGGAREQFF. In DNA form, the CDR3 reads TGTGCCAGCAGACCAGATGGGGGGGCCAGGGAGCAGTTCTTC. The rearrangement joins TRBV12-3 or TRBV12-4 to TRBJ2-1; weak D call: TRBD2 (7 bases). Trimming cost V 6 bases and J 10 bases, with 19 bases left between them. The CDR3 sequence is 14 residues long.

The gene calls are TRBV20-1 and TRBJ2-1; 7 bases map to TRBD2. Germline V gives CDR1 DFQATT, CDR2 SNEGSKA (reference sequence). The CDR3 extends over 15 amino acids. V shed 5 bases and J 0 bases; nucleotides not matched to a gene: 7. The CDR3 spells CSAGGGGSSYNEQFF. CDR3 nucleotides: TGCAGTGCTGGGGGGGGTGGTAGCTCCTACAATGAGCAGTTCTTC.